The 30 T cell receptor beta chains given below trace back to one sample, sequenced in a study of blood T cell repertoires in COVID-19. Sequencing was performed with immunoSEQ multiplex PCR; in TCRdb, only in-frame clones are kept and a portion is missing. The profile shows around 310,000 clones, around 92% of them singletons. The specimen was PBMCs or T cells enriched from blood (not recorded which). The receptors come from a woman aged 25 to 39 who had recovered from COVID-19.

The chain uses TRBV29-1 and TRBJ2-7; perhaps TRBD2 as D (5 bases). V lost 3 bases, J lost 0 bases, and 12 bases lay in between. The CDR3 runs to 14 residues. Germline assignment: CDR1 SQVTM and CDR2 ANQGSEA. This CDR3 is CSVDGVPSSYEQYF. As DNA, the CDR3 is TGCAGCGTTGACGGGGTCCCCAGCTCCTACGAGCAGTACTTC.

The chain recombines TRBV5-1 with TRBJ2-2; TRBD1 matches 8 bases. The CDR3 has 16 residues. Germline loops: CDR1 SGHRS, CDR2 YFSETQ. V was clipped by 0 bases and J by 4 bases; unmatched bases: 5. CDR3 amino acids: CASSLAGGRATGELFF. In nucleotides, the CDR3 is TGCGCCAGCAGCTTGGCAGGGGGCAGGGCCACCGGGGAGCTGTTTTTT.

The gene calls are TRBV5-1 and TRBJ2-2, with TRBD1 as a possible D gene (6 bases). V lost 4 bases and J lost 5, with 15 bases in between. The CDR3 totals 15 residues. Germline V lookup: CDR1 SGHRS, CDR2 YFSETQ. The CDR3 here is CASSPTAGATGELFF. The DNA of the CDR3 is TGCGCCAGCAGCCCAACGGCAGGGGCAACCGGGGAGCTGTTTTTT.

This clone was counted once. CDR3 DNA: TGTGCCAGCAGCTTCTATAGCGGCCTCGATGGCGAGCAGTACTTC. Its translation is CASSFYSGLDGEQYF. The chain joins TRBV5-6 to TRBJ2-7, with TRBD2 as a possible D gene (6 bases). The CDR3 covers 15 residues. Germline CDR1 and CDR2: SGHDT and YYEEEE. V was shortened by 2 bases and J by 6 bases, with 18 bases between the two germline ends.

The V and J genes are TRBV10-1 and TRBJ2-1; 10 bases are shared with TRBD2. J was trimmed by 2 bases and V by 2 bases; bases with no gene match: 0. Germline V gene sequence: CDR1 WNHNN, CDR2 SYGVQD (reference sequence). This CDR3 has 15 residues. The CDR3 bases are TGCGCCAGCAGTGAGACTAGCGGGGCCTACAATGAGCAGTTCTTC. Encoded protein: CASSETSGAYNEQFF.

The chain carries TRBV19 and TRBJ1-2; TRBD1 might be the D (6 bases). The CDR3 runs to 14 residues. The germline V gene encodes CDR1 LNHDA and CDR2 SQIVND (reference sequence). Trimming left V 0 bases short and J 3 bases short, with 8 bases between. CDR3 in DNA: TGTGCCAGTAGTATAGAGGCAGGGGACTATGGCTACACCTTC. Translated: CASSIEAGDYGYTF.

The CDR3 loop reads CGAGVPYLYNEQFF. The CDR3 nucleotides read TGTGGCGCGGGAGTCCCCTATCTTTACAATGAGCAGTTCTTC. The chain joins TRBV7-2 to TRBJ2-1, with TRBD2 identical over 7 bases. Germline-derived CDR1 and CDR2 are SGHTA and FQGNSA. This CDR3 contains 14 residues.

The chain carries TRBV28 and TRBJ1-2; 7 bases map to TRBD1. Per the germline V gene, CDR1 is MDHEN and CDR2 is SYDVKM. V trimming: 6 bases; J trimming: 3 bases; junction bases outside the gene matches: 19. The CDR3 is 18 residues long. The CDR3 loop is CASSGPGTVTNRDYGYTF. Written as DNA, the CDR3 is TGTGCCAGCAGCGGTCCCGGGACAGTCACCAACCGGGACTATGGCTACACCTTC.

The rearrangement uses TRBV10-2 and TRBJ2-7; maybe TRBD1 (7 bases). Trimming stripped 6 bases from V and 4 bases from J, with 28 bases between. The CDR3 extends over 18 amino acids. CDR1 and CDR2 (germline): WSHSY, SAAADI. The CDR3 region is CASSHRDRVASDVYEQYF. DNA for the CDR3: TGCGCCAGCAGCCACCGGGACAGAGTCGCTAGCGACGTGTACGAGCAGTACTTC.

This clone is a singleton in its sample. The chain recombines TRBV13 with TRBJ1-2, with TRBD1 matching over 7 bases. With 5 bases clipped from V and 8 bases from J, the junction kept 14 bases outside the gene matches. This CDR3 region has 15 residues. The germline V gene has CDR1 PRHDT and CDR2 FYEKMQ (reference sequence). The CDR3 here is CASSAPGGRGGGYTF. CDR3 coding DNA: TGTGCCAGCAGCGCCCCAGGGGGGCGGGGGGGAGGCTACACCTTC.

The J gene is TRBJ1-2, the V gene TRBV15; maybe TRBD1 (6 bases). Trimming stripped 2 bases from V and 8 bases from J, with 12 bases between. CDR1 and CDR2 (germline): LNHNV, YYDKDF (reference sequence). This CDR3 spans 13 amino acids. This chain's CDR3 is CATSRRDTDGYTF. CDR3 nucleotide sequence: TGTGCCACCAGCAGACGGGACACAGACGGCTACACCTTC.

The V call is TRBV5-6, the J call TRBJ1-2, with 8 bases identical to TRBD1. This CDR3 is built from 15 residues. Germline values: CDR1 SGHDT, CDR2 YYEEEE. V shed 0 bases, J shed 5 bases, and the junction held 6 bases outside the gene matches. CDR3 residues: CASSLADRVRYGYTF. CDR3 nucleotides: TGTGCCAGCAGCTTGGCGGACAGGGTTCGGTATGGCTACACCTTC.

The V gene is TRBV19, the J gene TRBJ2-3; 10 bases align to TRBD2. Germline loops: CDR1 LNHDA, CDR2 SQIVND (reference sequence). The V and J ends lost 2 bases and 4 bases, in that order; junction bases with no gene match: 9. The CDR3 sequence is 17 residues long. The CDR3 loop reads CASSIFRSSGRPDTQYF. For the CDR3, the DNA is TGTGCCAGTAGTATATTTCGGAGTAGCGGGAGGCCAGATACGCAGTATTTT.

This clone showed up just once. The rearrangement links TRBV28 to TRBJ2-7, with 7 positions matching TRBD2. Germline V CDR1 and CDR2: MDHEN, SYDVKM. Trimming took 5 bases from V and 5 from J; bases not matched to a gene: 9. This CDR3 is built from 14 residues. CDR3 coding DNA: TGTGCCAGCAGTGAAGGTGGGAGGGGACACGAGCAGTACTTC. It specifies CASSEGGRGHEQYF.

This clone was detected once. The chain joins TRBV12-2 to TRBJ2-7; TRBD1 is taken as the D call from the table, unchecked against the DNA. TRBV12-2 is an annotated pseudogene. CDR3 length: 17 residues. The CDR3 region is CASRLAPTRGLKYEQYF. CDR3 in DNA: TGTGCAAGTCGCTTAGCCCCTACCAGGGGGCTTAAGTACGAGCAGTACTTC.

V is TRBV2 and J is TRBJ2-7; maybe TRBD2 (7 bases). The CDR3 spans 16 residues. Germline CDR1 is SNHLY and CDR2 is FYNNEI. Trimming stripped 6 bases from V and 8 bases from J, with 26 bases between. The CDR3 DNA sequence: TGTGCCAGCAGCCCTGAAGGAGCCCCAATCGGGGGGCAGCAGTACTTC. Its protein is CASSPEGAPIGGQQYF. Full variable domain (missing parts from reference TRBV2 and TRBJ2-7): EPEVTQTPSHQVTQMGQEVILRCVPISNHLYFYWYRQILGQKVEFLVSFYNNEISEKSEIFDDQFSVERPDGSNFTLKIRSTKLEDSAMYFCASSPEGAPIGGQQYFGPGTRLTVT.

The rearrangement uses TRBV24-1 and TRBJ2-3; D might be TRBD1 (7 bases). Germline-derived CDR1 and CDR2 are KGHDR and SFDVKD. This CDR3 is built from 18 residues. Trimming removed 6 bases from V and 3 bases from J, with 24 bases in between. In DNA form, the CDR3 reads TGTGCCACCAGTAGAGCGGGCCAGGGGGATTTAGGGACAGATACGCAGTATTTT. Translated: CATSRAGQGDLGTDTQYF.

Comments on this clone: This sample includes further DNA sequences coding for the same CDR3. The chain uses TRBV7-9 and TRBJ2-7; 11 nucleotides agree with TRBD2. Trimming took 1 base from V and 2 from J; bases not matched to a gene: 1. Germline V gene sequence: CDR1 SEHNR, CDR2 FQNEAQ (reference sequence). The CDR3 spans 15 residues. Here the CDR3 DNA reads TGTGCCAGCAGCTTAGGACTAGCGGGAACCTACGAGCAGTACTTC. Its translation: CASSLGLAGTYEQYF.

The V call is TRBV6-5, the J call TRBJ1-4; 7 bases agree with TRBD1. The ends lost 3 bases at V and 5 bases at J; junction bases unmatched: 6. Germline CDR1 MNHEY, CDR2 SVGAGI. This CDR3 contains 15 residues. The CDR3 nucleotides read TGTGCCAGCAGTTATGACAGGGTTATAAATGAAAAACTGTTTTTT. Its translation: CASSYDRVINEKLFF.

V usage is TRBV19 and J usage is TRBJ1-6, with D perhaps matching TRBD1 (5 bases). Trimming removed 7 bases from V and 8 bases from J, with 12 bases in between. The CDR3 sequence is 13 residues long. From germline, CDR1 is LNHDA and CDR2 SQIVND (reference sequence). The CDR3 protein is CASNGQGDSPLHF. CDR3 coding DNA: TGTGCCAGTAACGGCCAGGGTGATTCACCCCTCCACTTT.

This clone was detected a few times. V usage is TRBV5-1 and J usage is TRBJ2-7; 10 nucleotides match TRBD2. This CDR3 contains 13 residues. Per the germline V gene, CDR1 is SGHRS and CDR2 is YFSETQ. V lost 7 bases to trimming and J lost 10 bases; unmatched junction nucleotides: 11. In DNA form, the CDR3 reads TGCGCCAGCGGAGCGGGAGGGCTGGTTAATCAGTACTTC. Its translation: CASGAGGLVNQYF.

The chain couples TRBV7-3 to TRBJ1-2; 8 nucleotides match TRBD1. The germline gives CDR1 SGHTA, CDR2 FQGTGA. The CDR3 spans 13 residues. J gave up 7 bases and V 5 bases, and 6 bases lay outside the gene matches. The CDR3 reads CASSITGGSGYTF. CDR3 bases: TGTGCCAGCAGCATCACAGGGGGAAGTGGCTACACCTTC. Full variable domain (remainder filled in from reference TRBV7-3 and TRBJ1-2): GAGVSQTPSNKVTEKGKYVELRCDPISGHTALYWYRQSLGQGPEFLIYFQGTGAADDSGLPNDRFFAVRPEGSVSTLKIQRTERGDSAVYLCASSITGGSGYTFGSGTRLTVV.

The CDR3 here is CASRSRQVMNTEAFF. CDR3 DNA: TGTGCCAGCAGGAGCCGACAGGTAATGAACACTGAAGCTTTCTTT. The chain employs TRBV27 and TRBJ1-1; a possible D gene is TRBD1 (6 bases). The CDR3 is 15 amino acids. Germline V gives CDR1 MNHEY, CDR2 SMNVEV (reference sequence). The V and J ends lost 6 bases and 0 bases respectively, with 14 bases between them.

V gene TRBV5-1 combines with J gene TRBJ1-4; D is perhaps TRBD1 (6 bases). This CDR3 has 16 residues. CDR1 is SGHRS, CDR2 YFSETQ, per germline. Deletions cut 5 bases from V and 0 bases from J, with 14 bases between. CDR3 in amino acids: CASSTSGATTNEKLFF. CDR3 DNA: TGCGCCAGCAGTACTTCAGGGGCGACAACTAATGAAAAACTGTTTTTT.

In nucleotides, the CDR3 is TGTGCCAGTAGTATCGGGGCCCTACTTTCGACAGGATTAGTTGACTATGGCTACACCTTC. Protein sequence: CASSIGALLSTGLVDYGYTF. The chain recombines TRBV19 with TRBJ1-2; TRBD1 is a possible D gene (6 bases). The CDR3 length is 20 residues. V was clipped by 3 bases and J by 3 bases, with 29 bases between them. Germline CDR1 LNHDA, CDR2 SQIVND (reference sequence).

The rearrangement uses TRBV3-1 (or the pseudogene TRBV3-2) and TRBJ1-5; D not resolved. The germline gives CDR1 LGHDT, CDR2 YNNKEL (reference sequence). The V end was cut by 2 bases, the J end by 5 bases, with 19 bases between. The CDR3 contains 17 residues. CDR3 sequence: CASSQLAGSGSDQPQHF. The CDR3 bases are TGTGCCAGCAGCCAACTAGCAGGTTCTGGATCGGATCAGCCCCAGCATTTT.

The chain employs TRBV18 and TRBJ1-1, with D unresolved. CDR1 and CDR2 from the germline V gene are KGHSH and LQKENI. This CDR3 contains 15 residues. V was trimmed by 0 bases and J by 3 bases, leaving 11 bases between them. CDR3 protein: CASSPPYGVDTEAFF. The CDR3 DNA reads TGTGCCAGCTCACCACCCTACGGGGTTGACACTGAAGCTTTCTTT.

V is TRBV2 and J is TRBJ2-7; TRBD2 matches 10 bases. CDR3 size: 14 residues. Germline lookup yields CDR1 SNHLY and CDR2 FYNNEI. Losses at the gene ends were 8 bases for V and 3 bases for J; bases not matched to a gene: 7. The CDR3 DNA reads TGTGCCAGCGGCGGACTAGCGGTGCGCTACGAGCAGTACTTC. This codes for CASGGLAVRYEQYF.

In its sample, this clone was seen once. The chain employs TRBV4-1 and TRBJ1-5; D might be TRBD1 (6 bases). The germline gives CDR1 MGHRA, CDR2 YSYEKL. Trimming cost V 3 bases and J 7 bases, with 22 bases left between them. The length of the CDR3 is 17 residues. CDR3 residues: CASSHVVVGGWRQPQHF. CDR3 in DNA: TGCGCCAGCAGCCACGTCGTTGTAGGGGGTTGGCGGCAGCCCCAGCATTTT.

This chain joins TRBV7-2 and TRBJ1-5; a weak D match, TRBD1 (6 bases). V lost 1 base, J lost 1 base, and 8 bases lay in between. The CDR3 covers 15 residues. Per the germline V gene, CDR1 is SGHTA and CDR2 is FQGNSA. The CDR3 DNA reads TGTGCCAGCAGCTTAGGAGGGACAAGCAATCAGCCCCAGCATTTT. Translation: CASSLGGTSNQPQHF.